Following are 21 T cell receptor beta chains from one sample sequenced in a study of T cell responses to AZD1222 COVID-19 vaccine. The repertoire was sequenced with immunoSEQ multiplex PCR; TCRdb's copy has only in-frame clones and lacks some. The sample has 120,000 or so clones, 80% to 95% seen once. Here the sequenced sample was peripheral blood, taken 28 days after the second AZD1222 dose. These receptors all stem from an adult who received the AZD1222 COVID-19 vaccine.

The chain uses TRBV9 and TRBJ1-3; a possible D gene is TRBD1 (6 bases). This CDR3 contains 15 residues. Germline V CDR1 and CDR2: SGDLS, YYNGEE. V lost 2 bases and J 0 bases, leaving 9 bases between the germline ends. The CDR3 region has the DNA TGTGCCAGCAGCGTTATGGACAGCTCTGGAAACACCATATATTTT. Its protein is CASSVMDSSGNTIYF. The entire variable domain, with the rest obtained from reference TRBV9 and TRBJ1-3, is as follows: DSGVTQTPKHLITATGQRVTLRCSPRSGDLSVYWYQQSLDQGLQFLIQYYNGEERAKGNILERFSAQQFPDLHSELNLSSLELGDSALYFCASSVMDSSGNTIYFGEGSWLTVV.

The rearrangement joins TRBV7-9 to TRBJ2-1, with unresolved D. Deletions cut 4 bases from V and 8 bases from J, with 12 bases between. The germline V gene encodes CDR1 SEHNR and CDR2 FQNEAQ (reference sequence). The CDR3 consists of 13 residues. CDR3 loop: CASSSQALYEQFF. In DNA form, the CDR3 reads TGTGCCAGCAGCTCGCAGGCGCTATATGAGCAGTTCTTC.

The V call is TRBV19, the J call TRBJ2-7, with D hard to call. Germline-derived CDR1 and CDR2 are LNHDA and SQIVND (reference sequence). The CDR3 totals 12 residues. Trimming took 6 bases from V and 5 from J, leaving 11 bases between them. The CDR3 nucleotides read TGTGCCAGTAGCTCGGGTTCGGACGAGCAGTACTTC. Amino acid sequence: CASSSGSDEQYF.

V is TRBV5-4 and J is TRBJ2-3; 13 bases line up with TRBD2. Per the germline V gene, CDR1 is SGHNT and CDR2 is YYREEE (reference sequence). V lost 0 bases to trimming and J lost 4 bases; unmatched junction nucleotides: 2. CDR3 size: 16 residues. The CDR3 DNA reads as TGTGCCAGCAGCTTGGTAACTAGCGGGGGGGCAGATACGCAGTATTTT. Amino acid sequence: CASSLVTSGGADTQYF. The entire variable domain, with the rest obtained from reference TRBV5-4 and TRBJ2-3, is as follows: ETGVTQSPTHLIKTRGQQVTLRCSSQSGHNTVSWYQQALGQGPQFIFQYYREEENGRGNFPPRFSGLQFPNYSSELNVNALELDDSALYLCASSLVTSGGADTQYFGPGTRLTVL.

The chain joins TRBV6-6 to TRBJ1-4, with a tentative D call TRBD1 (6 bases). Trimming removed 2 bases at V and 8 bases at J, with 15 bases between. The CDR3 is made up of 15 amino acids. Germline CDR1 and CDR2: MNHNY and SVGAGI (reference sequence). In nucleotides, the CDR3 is TGTGCCAGCAGTTACGGGGGGCAGGGTGAGGAAAAACTGTTTTTT. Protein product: CASSYGGQGEEKLFF.

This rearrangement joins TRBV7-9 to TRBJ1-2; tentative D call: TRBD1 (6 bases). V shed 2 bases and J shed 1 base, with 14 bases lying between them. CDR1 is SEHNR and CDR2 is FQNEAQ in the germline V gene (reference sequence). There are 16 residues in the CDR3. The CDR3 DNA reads TGTGCCAGCAGCTTATATCGGGCGGACAGTAACTATGGCTACACCTTC. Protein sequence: CASSLYRADSNYGYTF.

This CDR3 reads CASSPTVYNEQFF. The DNA of the CDR3 is TGTGCCAGTAGCCCCACGGTTTACAATGAGCAGTTCTTC. This sequence joins TRBV19 and TRBJ2-1; D remains ambiguous. The CDR3 is made up of 13 amino acids. Trimming removed 6 bases from V and 4 bases from J, with 10 bases in between. Germline CDR1 and CDR2: LNHDA and SQIVND (reference sequence).

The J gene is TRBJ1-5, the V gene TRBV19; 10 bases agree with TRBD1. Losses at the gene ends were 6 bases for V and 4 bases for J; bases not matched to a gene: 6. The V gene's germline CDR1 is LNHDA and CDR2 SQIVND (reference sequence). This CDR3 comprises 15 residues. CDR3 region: CASRPDRGLNQPQHF. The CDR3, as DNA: TGTGCCAGTAGACCCGACAGGGGGCTGAATCAGCCCCAGCATTTT.

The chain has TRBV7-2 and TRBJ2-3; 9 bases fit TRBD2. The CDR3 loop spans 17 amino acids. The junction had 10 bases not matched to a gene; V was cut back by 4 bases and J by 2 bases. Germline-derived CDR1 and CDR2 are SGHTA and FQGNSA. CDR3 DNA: TGTGCCAGCAGCTCGACTAGCGGTGTGTGGAACACAGATACGCAGTATTTT. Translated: CASSSTSGVWNTDTQYF.

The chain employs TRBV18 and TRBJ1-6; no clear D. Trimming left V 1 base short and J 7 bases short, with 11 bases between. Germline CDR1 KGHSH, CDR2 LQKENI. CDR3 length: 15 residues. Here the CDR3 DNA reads TGTGCCAGCTCACCACAGGTTTTTGGGAATTCACCCCTCCACTTT. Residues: CASSPQVFGNSPLHF.

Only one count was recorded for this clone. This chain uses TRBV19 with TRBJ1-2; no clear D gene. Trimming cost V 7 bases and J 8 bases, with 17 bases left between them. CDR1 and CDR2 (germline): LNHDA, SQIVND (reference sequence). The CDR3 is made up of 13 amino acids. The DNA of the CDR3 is TGTGCCAGTAACCCCGGGAGAGGCTTCGGCTACACCTTC. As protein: CASNPGRGFGYTF.

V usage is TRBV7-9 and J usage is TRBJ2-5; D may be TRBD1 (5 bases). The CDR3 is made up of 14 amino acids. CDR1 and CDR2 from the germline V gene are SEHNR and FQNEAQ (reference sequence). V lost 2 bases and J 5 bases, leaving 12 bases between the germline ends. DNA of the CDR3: TGTGCCAGCAGCTTAACCACAGGTTCCGAGACCCAGTACTTC. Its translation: CASSLTTGSETQYF.

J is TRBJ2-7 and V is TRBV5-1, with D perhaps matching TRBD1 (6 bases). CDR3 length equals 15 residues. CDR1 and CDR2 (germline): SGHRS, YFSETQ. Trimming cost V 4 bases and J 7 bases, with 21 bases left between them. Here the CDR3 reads CASSRTATLVEEQYF. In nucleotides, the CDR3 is TGCGCCAGCAGCCGGACAGCCACCCTGGTAGAGGAGCAGTACTTC.

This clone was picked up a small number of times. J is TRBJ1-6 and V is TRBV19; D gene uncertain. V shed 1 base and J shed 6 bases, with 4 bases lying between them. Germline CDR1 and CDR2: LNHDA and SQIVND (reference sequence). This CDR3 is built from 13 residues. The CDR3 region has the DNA TGTGCCAGTAGTATAGTGGTTAATTCACCCCTCCACTTT. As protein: CASSIVVNSPLHF.

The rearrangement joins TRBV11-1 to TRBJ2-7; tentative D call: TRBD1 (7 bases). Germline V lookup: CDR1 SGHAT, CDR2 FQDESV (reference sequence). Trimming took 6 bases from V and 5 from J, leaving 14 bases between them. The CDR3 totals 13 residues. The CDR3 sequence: CASRRQGGHEQYF. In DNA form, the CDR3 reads TGTGCCAGCAGGCGACAGGGAGGCCACGAGCAGTACTTC.

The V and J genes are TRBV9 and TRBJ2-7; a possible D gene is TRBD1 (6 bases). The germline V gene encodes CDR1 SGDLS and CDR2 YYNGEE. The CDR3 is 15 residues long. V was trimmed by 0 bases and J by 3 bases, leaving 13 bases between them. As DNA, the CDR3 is TGTGCCAGCAGCGTAGTAGGGACACCGAACTACGAGCAGTACTTC. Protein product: CASSVVGTPNYEQYF. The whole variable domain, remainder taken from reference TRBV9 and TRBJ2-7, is DSGVTQTPKHLITATGQRVTLRCSPRSGDLSVYWYQQSLDQGLQFLIQYYNGEERAKGNILERFSAQQFPDLHSELNLSSLELGDSALYFCASSVVGTPNYEQYFGPGTRLTVT.

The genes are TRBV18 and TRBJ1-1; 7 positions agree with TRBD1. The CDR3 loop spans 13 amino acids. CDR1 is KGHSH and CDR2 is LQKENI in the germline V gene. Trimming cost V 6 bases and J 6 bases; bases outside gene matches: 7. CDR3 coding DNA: TGTGCCAGCTCGCGAAACAGGGGTCCTGAAGCTTTCTTT. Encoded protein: CASSRNRGPEAFF.

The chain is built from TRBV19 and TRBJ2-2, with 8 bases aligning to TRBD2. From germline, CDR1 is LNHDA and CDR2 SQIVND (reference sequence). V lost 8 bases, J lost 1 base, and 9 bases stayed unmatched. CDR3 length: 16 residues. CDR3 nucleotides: TGTGCCAGTGGGCACCTGGCGGGGGGGAACACCGGGGAGCTGTTTTTT. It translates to CASGHLAGGNTGELFF.

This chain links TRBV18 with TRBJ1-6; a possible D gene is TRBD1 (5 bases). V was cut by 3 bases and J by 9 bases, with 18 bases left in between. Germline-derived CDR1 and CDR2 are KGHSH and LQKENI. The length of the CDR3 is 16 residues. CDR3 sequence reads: CASSPRHRPAGSPLHF. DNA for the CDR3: TGTGCCAGCTCACCCCGGCACAGGCCGGCGGGTTCACCCCTCCACTTT.

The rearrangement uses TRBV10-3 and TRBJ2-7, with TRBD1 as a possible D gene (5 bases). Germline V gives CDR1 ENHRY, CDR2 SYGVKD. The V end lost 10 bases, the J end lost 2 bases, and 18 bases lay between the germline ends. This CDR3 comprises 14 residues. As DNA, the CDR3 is TGTGCCACCACCCCGAAGGGGAACACCTACGAGCAGTACTTC. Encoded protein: CATTPKGNTYEQYF.

As DNA, the CDR3 is TGTGCCAGCAGCGTTGACAGGAGCTCTGGAAACACCATATATTTT. Translating gives CASSVDRSSGNTIYF. The gene calls are TRBV3-1 (or the pseudogene TRBV3-2) and TRBJ1-3; weak D call: TRBD1 (6 bases). V was trimmed by 5 bases and J by 0 bases, leaving 11 bases between them. Germline CDR1 LGHDT, CDR2 YNNKEL (reference sequence). The CDR3 is 15 residues long.